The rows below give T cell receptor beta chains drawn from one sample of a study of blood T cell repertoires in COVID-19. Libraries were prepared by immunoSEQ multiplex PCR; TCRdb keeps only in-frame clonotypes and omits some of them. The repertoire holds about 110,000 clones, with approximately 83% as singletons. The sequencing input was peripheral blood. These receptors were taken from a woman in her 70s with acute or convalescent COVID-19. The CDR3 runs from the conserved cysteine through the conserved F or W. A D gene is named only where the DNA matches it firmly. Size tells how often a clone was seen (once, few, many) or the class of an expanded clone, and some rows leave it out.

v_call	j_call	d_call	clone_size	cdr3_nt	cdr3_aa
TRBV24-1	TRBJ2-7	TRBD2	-	TGTGCCACCAGTGCCAGGGAGGGACTTTACGAGCAGTACTTC	CATSAREGLYEQYF
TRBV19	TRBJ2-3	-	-	TGTGCCAGTAGCAACAGGGCTACTAGCACAGATACGCAGTATTTT	CASSNRATSTDTQYF
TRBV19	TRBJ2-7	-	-	TGTGCCAGTAGTATATCCGGGATCTCCTACGAGCAGTACTTC	CASSISGISYEQYF
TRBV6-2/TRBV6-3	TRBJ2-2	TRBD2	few	TGTGCCAGCAGTTACGCGGGAGTCAGTAACACCGGGGAGCTGTTTTTT	CASSYAGVSNTGELFF
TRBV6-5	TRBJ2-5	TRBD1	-	TGTGCCAGCAGCCAGGACAGGGGGCGAGAGACCCAGTACTTC	CASSQDRGRETQYF
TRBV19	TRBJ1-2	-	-	TGTGCCAGTAGTATTGCAGGATCCTATGGCTACACCTTC	CASSIAGSYGYTF
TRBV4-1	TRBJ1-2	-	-	TGCGCCAGCAGCCAAGACGCAGGGCTTAACTATGGCTACACCTTC	CASSQDAGLNYGYTF
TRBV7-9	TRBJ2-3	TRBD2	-	TGTGCCAGCAGCTTAGGCGGGGGGGCCGCGGATACGCAGTATTTT	CASSLGGGAADTQYF
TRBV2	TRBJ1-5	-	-	TGTGCCAGCAGTGCGGGGGGCGCCGGACAGCCCCAGCATTTT	CASSAGGAGQPQHF
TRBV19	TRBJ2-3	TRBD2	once	TGTGCCAGTAAGGTAGGGCTAGCGGGAGAAGATACGCAGTATTTT	CASKVGLAGEDTQYF
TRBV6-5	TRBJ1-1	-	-	TGTGCCAGCATTACAGGGACGAACACTGAAGCTTTCTTT	CASITGTNTEAFF
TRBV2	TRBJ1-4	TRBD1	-	TGTGCCAGCAAGGAGGGGGCGAGGGAAAAACTGTTTTTT	CASKEGAREKLFF
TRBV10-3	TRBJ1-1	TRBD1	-	TGTGCCATCAGTGAGTCGGGGCAGGGGGACCAAAAAGCTTTCTTT	CAISESGQGDQKAFF
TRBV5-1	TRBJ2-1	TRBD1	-	TGCGCCAGCAGCCGGACAGGGGGAACCTACAATGAGCAGTTCTTC	CASSRTGGTYNEQFF
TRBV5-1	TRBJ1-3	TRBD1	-	TGCGCCAGCAGCTTGGACAGGGGGCGGAACACCATATATTTT	CASSLDRGRNTIYF
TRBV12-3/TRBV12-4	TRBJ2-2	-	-	TGTGCCAGCAGTTTCGTGTACACCGGGGAGCTGTTTTTT	CASSFVYTGELFF
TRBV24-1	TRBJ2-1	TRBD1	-	TGTGCCGCCCAGGGTGCGCAGGGGGCGTCGGGTGAGCAGTTCTTC	CAAQGAQGASGEQFF
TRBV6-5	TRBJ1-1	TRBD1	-	TGTGCCAGCAGTCCCCGGGACAGGCGGAACACTGAAGCTTTCTTT	CASSPRDRRNTEAFF
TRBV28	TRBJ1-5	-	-	TGTGCCAGCACCGCGGGGGGGGTCGGCCAGCCCCAGCATTTT	CASTAGGVGQPQHF
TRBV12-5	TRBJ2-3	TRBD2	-	TGTGCTAGTGGTTTACCAGCGGGGGGGAATACGCAGTATTTT	CASGLPAGGNTQYF
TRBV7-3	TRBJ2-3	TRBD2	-	TGTGCCAGCAGCTTAGGCGGGAGCCGTAGCACAGATACGCAGTATTTT	CASSLGGSRSTDTQYF
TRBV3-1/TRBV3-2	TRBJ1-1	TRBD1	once	TGTGCCAGCAGTTCCGGGACAGTAGGTCGGGCTGAAGCTTTCTTT	CASSSGTVGRAEAFF
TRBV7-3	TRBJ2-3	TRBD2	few	TGTGCCAGCAGCGTCTTAGCGGGGGCCTCCACAGATACGCAGTATTTT	CASSVLAGASTDTQYF
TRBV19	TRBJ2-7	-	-	TGTGCCAGTAGATCGGGTTACGAGCAGTACTTC	CASRSGYEQYF
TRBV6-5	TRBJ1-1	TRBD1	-	TGTGCCAGCAGGGACAGGGGGCAACTGAACACTGAAGCTTTCTTT	CASRDRGQLNTEAFF
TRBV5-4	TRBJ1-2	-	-	TGTGCCAGCAGCTTGGCGCCAACAGGGAACATTAACTATGGCTACACCTTC	CASSLAPTGNINYGYTF
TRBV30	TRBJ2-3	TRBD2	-	TGTGCCTTAACGTTGGGACTAGCGGCAGATACGCAGTATTTT	CALTLGLAADTQYF
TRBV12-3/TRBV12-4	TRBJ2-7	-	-	TGTGCCAGCAGTGTACAGAGCTCCTACGAGCAGTACTTC	CASSVQSSYEQYF
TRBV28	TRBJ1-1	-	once	TGTGCCAGCTTGGACAGTATGAACACTGAAGCTTTCTTT	CASLDSMNTEAFF
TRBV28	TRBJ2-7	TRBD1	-	TGTGCCAGCAGTTTACCGGGACAGCCCTACGAGCAGTACTTC	CASSLPGQPYEQYF
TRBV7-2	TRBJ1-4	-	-	TGTGCCAGCAGCTTAGCCGGGAGGGCTGAAAAACTGTTTTTT	CASSLAGRAEKLFF
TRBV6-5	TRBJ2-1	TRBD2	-	TGTGCCAGCAGTTTCCGACTAGCGGGAGGGTTGGGTGAGCAGTTCTTC	CASSFRLAGGLGEQFF
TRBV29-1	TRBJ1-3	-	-	TGCAGCGCCGCGGGGGGTTTAAGTGGAAACACCATATATTTT	CSAAGGLSGNTIYF
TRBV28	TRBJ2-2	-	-	TGTGCCAGCAGTCCGACAGTGATGAACACCGGGGAGCTGTTTTTT	CASSPTVMNTGELFF
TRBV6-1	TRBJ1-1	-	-	TGTGCCAGCAGTGAGACAGGATATGAAGCTTTCTTT	CASSETGYEAFF
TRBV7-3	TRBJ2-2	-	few	TGTGCCAGCAGCTTAATGGCAGGGAACACCGGGGAGCTGTTTTTT	CASSLMAGNTGELFF
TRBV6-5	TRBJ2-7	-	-	TGTGCCAGCAGTCTCTCGAGGGTGCACGAGCAGTACTTC	CASSLSRVHEQYF
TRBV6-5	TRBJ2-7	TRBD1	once	TGTGCCAGCAGTTACGACGGGGGACAGGGTAGCTACGAGCAGTACTTC	CASSYDGGQGSYEQYF
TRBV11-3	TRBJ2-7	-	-	TGTGCCAGCAGCTTACGACAGACCTCCGAGCAGTACTTC	CASSLRQTSEQYF
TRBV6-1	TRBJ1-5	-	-	TGTGCCAGCAGTGAATTGGGGCTGGGGCAGCCCCAGCATTTT	CASSELGLGQPQHF
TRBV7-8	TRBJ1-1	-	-	TGTGCCAGCAGCCGGGCCCGGGGTGTTGAAGCTTTCTTT	CASSRARGVEAFF
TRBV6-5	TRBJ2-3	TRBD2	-	TGTGCCAGCAGTACCGGGACTAGCGGCACAGATACGCAGTATTTT	CASSTGTSGTDTQYF
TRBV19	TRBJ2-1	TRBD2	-	TGTGCCAGTAGTATAACCGGGACTAGCACATCCTACAATGAGCAGTTCTTC	CASSITGTSTSYNEQFF
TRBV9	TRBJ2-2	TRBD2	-	TGTGCCAGCAGCTCCCGTGGCAGGGAGGGCGGGGAGCTGTTTTTT	CASSSRGREGGELFF
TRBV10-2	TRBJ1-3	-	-	TGCGCCAGCAGTGAGCCAGAGCCGGGGAACACCATATATTTT	CASSEPEPGNTIYF